This record covers a single T cell receptor (beta chain). No antigen is known for it. Time point indicated: pretreatment peripheral blood. Patients presented with locally advanced or metastatic urothelial carcinoma. Clones were sequenced by immunoSEQ multiplex PCR, and TCRdb holds only the in-frame ones, with some missing. The data hold about 130,000 clones, with around 84% observed a single time. The data were taken from a study of PD-L1 blockade in urothelial cancer. Study information: Earlier, patients had received 0 to 3 chemotherapy regimens.

Study-wide findings and caveats: Having blood TCR clonality under the median before treatment predicted better survival.

There are 15 residues in the CDR3. Germline CDR1 SGHAT, CDR2 FQDESV (reference sequence). Trimming at V came to 4 bases and at J to 7 bases, leaving 4 bases not matched to a gene. The receptor was isolated from a man in his forties or fifties with urothelial cancer. This material consisted of PBMCs, taken around atezolizumab (anti-PD-L1) treatment. The chain links TRBV11-1 to TRBJ2-3, with 14 bases that match TRBD2. In nucleotides, the CDR3 is TGTGCCAGCAGCTCGACTAGCGGGGGGGGAAATACGCAGTATTTT. Amino acid sequence: CASSSTSGGGNTQYF.